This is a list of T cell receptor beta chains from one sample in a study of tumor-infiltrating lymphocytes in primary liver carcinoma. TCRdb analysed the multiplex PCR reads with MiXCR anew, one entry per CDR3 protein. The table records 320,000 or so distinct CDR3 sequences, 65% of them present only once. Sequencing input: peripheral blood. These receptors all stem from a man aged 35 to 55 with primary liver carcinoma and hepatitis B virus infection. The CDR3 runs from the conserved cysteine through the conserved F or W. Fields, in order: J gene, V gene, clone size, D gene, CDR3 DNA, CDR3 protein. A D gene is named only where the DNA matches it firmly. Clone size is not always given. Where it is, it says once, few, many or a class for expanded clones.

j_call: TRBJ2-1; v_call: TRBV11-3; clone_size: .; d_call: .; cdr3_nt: TGTGCCAGCAGCTTAGGCAGTGTTCGGTCCAACAATGAGCAGTTCTTC; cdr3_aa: CASSLGSVRSNNEQFF
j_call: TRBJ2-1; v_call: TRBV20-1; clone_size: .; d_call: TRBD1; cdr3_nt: TGCAGTGCTAGGGACAGGGGGCGATACAATGAGCAGTTCTTC; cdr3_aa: CSARDRGRYNEQFF
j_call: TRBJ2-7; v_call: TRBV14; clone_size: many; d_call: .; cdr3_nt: TGTGCCAGCAGCCAAGTTATAACGAGGGAGCCCCTCTACGAGCAGTACTTC; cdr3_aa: CASSQVITREPLYEQYF
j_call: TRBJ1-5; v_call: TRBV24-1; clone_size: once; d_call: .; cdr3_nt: TGTGCCACCAGCCGACCCCCGGACAGAACGGATAGCAATCAGCCCCAGCATTTT; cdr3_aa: CATSRPPDRTDSNQPQHF
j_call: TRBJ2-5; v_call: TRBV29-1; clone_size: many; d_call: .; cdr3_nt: TGCAGCGGCAGACAGGCCCAAGAGACCCAGTACTTC; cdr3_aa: CSGRQAQETQYF
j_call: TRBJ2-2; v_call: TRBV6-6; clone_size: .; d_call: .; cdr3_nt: TGTGCCAGCAGTTACACGGGGGTCGGGGAGCTGTTTTTT; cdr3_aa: CASSYTGVGELFF
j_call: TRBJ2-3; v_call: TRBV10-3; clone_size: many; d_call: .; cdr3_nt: TGTGCCATCAGTGGAGCTAGCCCAACAACAGATACGCAGTATTTT; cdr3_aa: CAISGASPTTDTQYF
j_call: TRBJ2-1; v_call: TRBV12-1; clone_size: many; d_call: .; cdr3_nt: TGTGCCAGCAGCTTTCTCGGACTAGCGGGAAATGCCTCCTACAATGAGCAGTTCTTC; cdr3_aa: CASSFLGLAGNASYNEQFF
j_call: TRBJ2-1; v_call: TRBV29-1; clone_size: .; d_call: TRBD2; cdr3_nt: TGCAGGGTTGGGACTAGCGGGTGCTACAATGAGCAGTTCTTC; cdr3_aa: CRVGTSGCYNEQFF
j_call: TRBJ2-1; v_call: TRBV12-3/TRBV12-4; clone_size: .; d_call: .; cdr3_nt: TGTGCCAGCAATTTAGACCGGGACCCCCCGGGCAATGAGCAGTTCTTC; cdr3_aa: CASNLDRDPPGNEQFF
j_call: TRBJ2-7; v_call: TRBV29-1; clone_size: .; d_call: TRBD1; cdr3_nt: TGCACTGTTGAGAAGACAGGGGCGAGCGAGCAGTACTTC; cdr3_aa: CTVEKTGASEQYF
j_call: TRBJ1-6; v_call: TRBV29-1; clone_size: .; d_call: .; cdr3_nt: TGCAGCGCTGGAATGGGAGGGGAGACACCCCTCCACTTT; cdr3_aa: CSAGMGGETPLHF
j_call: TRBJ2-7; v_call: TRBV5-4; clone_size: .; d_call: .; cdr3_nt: TGTGCCAAGAGCTCCATGCAGGGCTACGAGCAGTACTTC; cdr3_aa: CAKSSMQGYEQYF
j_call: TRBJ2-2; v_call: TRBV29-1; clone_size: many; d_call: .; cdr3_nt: TGCAGCGTTGCAGACACCGGGGAGCTGTTTTTT; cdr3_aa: CSVADTGELFF
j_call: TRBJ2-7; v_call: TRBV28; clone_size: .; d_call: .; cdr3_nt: TGTGCCAGCATTTTACCCGGGACTGTCAGGGGGTACGAGCAATACTTC; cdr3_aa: CASILPGTVRGYEQYF
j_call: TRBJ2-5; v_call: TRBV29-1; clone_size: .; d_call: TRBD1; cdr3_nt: TGCAGCGTTAACGAGGACAGGAGGAAAGAGACCCAGTACTTC; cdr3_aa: CSVNEDRRKETQYF
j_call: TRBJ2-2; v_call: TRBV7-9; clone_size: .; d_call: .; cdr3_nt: TGTGCCAGCAGCTCATTGGTGGATGCCGGGGAGCTGTTTTTT; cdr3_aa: CASSSLVDAGELFF
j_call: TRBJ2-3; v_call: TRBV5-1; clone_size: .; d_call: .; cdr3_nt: TGCGCCAGCGGCTTGGCTTTTGATACGCAGTATTTT; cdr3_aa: CASGLAFDTQYF
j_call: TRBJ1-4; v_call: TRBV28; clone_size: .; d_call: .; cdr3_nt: TGTGCCAGCAGTTTTCCACAGGGTCGGGATGAAAAACTGTTTTTT; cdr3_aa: CASSFPQGRDEKLFF
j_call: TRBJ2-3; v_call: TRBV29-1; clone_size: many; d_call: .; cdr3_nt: TGCAGCGTTGAAGGACAAAGAGTAGATACGCAGTATTTT; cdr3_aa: CSVEGQRVDTQYF
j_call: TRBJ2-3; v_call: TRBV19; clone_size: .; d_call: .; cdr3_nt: TGTGCCAATAGTCGATGGGATACGCAGTATTTT; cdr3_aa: CANSRWDTQYF
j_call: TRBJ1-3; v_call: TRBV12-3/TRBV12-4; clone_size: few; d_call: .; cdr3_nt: TGTGCCAGCAGTATACAGGACTCTGGAAACACCGTATATTTT; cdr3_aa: CASSIQDSGNTVYF
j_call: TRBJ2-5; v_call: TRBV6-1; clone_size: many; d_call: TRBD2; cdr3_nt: TGTGCCAGCAGTGGGCAGGGAGGGGAGACCCAGTACTTC; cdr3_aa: CASSGQGGETQYF
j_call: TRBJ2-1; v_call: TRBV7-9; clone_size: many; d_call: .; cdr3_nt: TGTGCCAGCAGTTTAGCGGCAGAGCAGTTCTTC; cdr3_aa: CASSLAAEQFF
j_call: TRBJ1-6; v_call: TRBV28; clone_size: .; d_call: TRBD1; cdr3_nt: TGTGCCAGCACAGGACAGGGCCGACATTCACCCCTCCACTTT; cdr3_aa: CASTGQGRHSPLHF
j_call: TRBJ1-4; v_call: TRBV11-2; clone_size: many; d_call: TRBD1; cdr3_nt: TGTGCCAGCAGCTCCCAGGGGGGAGCTAATGAAAAACTGTTTTTT; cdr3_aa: CASSSQGGANEKLFF
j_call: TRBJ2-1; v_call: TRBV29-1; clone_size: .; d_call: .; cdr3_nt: TGCAGCGTGGCACCGACAGTCAATGAGCAGTTCTTC; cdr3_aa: CSVAPTVNEQFF
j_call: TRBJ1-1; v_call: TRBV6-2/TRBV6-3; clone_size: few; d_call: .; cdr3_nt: TGTGCCAGCAGTTATTCCACAGGGCTCACTGAAGCTTTCTTT; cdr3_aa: CASSYSTGLTEAFF
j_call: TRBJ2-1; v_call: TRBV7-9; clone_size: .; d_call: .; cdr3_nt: TGTGCCAGCAGCGAAATGTGTGAGCAGTTCTTC; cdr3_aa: CASSEMCEQFF
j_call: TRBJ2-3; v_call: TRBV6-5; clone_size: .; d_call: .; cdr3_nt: TGTGCCAGTAACCCAGTACTGGCGGGAACAGATACGCAGTATTTT; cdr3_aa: CASNPVLAGTDTQYF
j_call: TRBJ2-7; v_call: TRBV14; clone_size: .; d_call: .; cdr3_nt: TGTGCCAGCAGCCCCCGTTCGGGAACCTACGAGCAGTACTTC; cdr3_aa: CASSPRSGTYEQYF
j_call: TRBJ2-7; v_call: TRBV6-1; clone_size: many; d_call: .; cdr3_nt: TGTGCCAGCAGCGAGGGGTTCTCCTACGAGCAGTACTTC; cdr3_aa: CASSEGFSYEQYF
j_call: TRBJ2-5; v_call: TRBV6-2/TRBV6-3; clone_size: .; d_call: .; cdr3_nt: TGTGCCAGGAGCCCTACCCGTCGAACTAGTGGGAAAAGGGAGACCCAGTACTTC; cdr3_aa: CARSPTRRTSGKRETQYF
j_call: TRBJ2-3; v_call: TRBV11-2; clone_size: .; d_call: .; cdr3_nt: TGTGCCAGCAGCAGAATAAGTACAGGGAAAACAGATACGCAGTATTTT; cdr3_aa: CASSRISTGKTDTQYF
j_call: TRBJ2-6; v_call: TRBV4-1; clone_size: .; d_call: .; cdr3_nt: TGCGCCAGCAGCCAAGAGGTTCTGGGGAGGCCTGGGGCCAACGTCCTGACTTTC; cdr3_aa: CASSQEVLGRPGANVLTF
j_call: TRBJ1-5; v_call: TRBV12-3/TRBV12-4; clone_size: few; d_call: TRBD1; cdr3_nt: TGTGCCAGCAGTCCCAGGACAGGGGGTAATAATCAGCCCCAGCATTTT; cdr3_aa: CASSPRTGGNNQPQHF
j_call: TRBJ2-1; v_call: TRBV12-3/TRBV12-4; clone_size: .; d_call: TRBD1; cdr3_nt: TGTACCAGCAGTTTATTTGCCCATCAACGGGACAGGGGGCGTGGGGAGCAGTTCTTC; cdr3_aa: CTSSLFAHQRDRGRGEQFF
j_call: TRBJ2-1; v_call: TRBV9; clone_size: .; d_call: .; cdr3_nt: TGTGCCAGCAGCGCGCGACCACAAACCTACAATGAGCAGTTCTTC; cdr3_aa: CASSARPQTYNEQFF
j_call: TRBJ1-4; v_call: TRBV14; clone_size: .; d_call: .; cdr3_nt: TGTGCCAGCAGCCAGGGTCAACAGGGCGATGAAAAACTGTTTTTT; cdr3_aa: CASSQGQQGDEKLFF
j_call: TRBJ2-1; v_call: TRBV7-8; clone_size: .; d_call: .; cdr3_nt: TGTGCCAGCAGCTCGACAGCGCAGCAGTTCTTC; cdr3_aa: CASSSTAQQFF
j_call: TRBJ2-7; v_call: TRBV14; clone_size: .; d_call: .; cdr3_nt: TGTACCAGCAGCCGGGGGACGACTTTCTACGAGCAGTACTTC; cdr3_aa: CTSSRGTTFYEQYF
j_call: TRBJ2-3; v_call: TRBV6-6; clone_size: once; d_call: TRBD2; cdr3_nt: TGTGCCAGCAGTTACGGGCTAGCGGGAGGGATAAACACAGATACGCAGTATTTT; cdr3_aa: CASSYGLAGGINTDTQYF
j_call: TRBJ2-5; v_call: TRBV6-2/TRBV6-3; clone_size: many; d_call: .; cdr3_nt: TGTGCCAGCAGTTACTCGAAAAGGGGCTGGGAGACCCAGTACTTC; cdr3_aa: CASSYSKRGWETQYF
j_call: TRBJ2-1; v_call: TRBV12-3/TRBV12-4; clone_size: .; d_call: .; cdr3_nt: TGTGCCAGAAGTTCACCCCCTCTGAGTGTTGAGCAGTTCTTC; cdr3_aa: CARSSPPLSVEQFF
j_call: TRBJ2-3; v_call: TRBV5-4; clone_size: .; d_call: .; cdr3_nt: TGTTCCGGCAGCTTGGCTGCCGATACGCAGTATTTT; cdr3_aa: CSGSLAADTQYF